The entry below gives a single TCR beta chain sequence along with its context. Its antigen is as yet unknown. The CDR3 runs 14 residues. Germline values: CDR1 MDHEN, CDR2 SYDVKM. The V and J ends lost 6 bases and 8 bases, in that order; junction bases with no gene match: 8. 13 Jbeta primers and 60 Vbeta primers were used for the PCR. Using immunoSEQ multiplex PCR, the repertoire was profiled, and TCRdb retains in-frame clones only, with some absent. Of about 100,000 clones listed, roughly 88% are singletons. This entry comes from a study of cytomegalovirus exposure and HLA in healthy donors. Study outcomes and limitations: Rates of TCR association differed by HLA locus in a later analysis, with DRB1 highest and HLA-C lowest. The classifier, whose performance was assessed in both the original and validation cohorts, reportedly diagnosed cytomegalovirus status with high specificity and sensitivity. 164 TCR beta chains were listed as cytomegalovirus-associated. 87-base-pair reads could not separate some V segments, including TRBV6-2 and TRBV6-3.

The source of this sequence is a woman aged 18-29 years in good health and CMV-seronegative. V usage is TRBV28 and J usage is TRBJ1-4, with 8 bases lining up with TRBD1. The sequencing sample was made of PBMCs. Here the CDR3 reads CASRKTGAREKLFF. CDR3 in DNA: TGTGCCAGCAGGAAGACAGGGGCGCGGGAAAAACTGTTTTTT.